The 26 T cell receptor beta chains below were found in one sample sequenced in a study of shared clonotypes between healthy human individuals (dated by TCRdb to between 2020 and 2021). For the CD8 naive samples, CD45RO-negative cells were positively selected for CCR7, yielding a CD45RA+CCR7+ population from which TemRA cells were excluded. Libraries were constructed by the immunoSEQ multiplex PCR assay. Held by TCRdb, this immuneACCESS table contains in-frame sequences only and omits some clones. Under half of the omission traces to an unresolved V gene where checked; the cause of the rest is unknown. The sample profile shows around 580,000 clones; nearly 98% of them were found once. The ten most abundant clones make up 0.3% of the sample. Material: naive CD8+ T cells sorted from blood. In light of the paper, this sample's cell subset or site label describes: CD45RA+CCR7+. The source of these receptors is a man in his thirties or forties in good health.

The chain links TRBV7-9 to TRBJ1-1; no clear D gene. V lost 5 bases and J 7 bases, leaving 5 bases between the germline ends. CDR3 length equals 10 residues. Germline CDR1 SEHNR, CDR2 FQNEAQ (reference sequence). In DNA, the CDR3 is TGTGCCAGCAGCACAGTTGAAGCTTTCTTT. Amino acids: CASSTVEAFF.

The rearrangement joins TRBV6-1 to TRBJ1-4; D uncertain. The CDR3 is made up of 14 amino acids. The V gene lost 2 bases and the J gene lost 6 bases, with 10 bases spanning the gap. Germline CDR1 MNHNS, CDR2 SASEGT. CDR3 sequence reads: CASSERWPHEKLFF. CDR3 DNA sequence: TGTGCCAGCAGTGAACGGTGGCCCCATGAAAAACTGTTTTTT.

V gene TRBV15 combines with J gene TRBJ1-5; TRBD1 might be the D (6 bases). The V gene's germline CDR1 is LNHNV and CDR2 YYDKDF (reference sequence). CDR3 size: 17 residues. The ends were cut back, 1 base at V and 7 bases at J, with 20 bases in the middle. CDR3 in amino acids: CATSRVGGLGGAQPQHF. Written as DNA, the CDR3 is TGTGCCACCAGCAGAGTCGGTGGTTTAGGGGGGGCACAGCCCCAGCATTTT.

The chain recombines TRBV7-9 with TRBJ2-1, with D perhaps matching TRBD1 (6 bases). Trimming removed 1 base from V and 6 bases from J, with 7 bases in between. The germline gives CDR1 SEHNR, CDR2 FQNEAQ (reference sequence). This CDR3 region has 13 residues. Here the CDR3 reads CASSLEQGNEQFF. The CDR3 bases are TGTGCCAGCAGCTTAGAACAGGGCAATGAGCAGTTCTTC. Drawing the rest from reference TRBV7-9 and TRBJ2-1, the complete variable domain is DTGVSQNPRHKITKRGQNVTFRCDPISEHNRLYWYRQTLGQGPEFLTYFQNEAQLEKSRLLSDRFSAERPKGSFSTLEIQRTEQGDSAMYLCASSLEQGNEQFFGPGTRLTVL.

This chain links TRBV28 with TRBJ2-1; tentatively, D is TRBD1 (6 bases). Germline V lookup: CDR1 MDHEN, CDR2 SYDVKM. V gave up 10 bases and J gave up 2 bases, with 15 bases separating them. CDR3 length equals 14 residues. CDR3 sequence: CAITPQGTYNEQFF. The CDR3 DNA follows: TGTGCCATCACCCCACAGGGAACCTACAATGAGCAGTTCTTC.

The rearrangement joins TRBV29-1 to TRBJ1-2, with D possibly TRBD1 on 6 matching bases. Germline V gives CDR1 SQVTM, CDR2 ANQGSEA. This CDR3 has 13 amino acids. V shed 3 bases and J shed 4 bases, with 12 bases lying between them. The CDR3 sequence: CSVDTGTFYGYTF. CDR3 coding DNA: TGCAGCGTTGATACCGGGACATTCTATGGCTACACCTTC. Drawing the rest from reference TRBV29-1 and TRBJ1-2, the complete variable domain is SAVISQKPSRDICQRGTSLTIQCQVDSQVTMMFWYRQQPGQSLTLIATANQGSEATYESGFVIDKFPISRPNLTFSTLTVSNMSPEDSSIYLCSVDTGTFYGYTFGSGTRLTVV.

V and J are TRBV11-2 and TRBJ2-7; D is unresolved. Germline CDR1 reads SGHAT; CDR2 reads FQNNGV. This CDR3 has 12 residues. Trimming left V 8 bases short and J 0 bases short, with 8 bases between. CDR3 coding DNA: TGTGCCAGCGGTGGCGGCTCCTACGAGCAGTACTTC. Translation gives CASGGGSYEQYF.

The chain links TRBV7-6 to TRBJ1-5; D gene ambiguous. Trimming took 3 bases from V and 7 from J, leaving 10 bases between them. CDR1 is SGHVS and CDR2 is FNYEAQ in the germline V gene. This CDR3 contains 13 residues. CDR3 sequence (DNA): TGTGCCAGCAGCTTTGCCGGTGGCCAGCCCCAGCATTTT. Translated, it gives CASSFAGGQPQHF.

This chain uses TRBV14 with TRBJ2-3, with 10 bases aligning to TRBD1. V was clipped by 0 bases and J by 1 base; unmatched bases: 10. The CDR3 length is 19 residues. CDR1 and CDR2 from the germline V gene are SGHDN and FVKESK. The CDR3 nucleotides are TGTGCCAGCAGCCAAGAAGACAGGGGGCTTCCCCCTGGCACAGATACGCAGTATTTT. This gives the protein CASSQEDRGLPPGTDTQYF.

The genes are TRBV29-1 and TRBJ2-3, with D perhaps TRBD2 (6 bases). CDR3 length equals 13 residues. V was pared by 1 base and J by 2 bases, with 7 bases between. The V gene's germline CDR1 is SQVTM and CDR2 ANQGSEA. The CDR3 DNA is TGCAGCGTTGAAGTGGACTACACAGATACGCAGTATTTT. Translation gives CSVEVDYTDTQYF.

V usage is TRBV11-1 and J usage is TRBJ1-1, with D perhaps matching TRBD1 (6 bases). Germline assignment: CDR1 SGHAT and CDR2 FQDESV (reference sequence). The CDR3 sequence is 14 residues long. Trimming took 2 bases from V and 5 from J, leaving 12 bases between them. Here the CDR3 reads CASSLRGGRTEAFF. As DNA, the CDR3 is TGTGCCAGCAGCTTAAGAGGGGGTAGGACTGAAGCTTTCTTT.

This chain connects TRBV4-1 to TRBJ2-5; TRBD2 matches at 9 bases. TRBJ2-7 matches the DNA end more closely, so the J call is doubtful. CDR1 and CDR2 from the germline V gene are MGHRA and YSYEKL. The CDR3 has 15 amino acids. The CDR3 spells CASSLGTSSSYEQYF. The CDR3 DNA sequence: TGCGCCAGCAGCCTCGGGACTAGCTCCTCCTACGAGCAGTACTTC.

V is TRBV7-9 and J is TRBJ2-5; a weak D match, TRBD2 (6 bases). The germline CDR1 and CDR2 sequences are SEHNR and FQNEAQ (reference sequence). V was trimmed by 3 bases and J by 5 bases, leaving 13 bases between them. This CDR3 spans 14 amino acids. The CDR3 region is CASSFSGSGETQYF. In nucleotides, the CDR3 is TGTGCCAGCAGCTTCTCCGGGAGTGGGGAGACCCAGTACTTC.

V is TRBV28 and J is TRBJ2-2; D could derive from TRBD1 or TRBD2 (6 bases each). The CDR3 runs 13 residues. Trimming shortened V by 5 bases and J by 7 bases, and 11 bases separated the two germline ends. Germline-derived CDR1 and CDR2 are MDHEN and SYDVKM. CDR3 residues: CASSPQGGGELFF. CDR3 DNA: TGTGCCAGCAGTCCACAGGGAGGCGGGGAGCTGTTTTTT.

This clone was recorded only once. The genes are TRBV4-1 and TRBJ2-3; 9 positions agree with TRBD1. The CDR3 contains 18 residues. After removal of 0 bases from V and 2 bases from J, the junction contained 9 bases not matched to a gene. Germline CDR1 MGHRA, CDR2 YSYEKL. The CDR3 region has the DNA TGCGCCAGCAGCCAAGAGCCTAATGGACAGGGGATCACAGATACGCAGTATTTT. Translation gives CASSQEPNGQGITDTQYF.

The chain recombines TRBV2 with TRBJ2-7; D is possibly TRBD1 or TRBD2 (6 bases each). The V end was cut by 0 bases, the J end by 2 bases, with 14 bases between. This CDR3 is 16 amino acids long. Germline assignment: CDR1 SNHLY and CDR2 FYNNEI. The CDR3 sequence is CASSEALGGTTYEQYF. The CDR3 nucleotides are TGTGCCAGCAGTGAAGCGCTTGGGGGGACAACCTACGAGCAGTACTTC.

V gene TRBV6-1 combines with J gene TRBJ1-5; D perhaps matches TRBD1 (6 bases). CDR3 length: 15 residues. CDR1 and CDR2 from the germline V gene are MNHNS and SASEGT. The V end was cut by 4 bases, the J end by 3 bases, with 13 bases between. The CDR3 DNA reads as TGTGCCAGCAGTGCATACAGGGCTGACAATCAGCCCCAGCATTTT. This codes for CASSAYRADNQPQHF.

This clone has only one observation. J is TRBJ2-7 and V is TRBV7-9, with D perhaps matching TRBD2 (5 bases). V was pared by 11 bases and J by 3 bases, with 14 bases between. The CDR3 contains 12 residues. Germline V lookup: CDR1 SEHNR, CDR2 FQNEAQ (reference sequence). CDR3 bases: TGTGCCGGAGGAGAATTGGACTACGAGCAGTACTTC. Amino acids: CAGGELDYEQYF.

The DNA for the CDR3 is TGCAGCGCCAATCCGCAAGGACTAGAAGAGACCCAGTACTTC. Its protein product is CSANPQGLEETQYF. V and J are TRBV29-1 and TRBJ2-5; 7 nucleotides agree with TRBD2. The CDR3 contains 14 residues. Germline assignment: CDR1 SQVTM and CDR2 ANQGSEA. Trimming removed 7 bases from V and 3 bases from J; junction bases left unmatched: 11.

The CDR3 here is CASSSGLAGGNEQFF. The DNA of the CDR3 is TGTGCCAGCAGTTCAGGACTAGCGGGTGGGAATGAGCAGTTCTTC. The chain joins TRBV6-5 to TRBJ2-1, with 11 positions matching TRBD2. V gave up 4 bases and J gave up 7 bases; unmatched junction bases: 6. Germline V gives CDR1 MNHEY, CDR2 SVGAGI. CDR3 length equals 15 residues.

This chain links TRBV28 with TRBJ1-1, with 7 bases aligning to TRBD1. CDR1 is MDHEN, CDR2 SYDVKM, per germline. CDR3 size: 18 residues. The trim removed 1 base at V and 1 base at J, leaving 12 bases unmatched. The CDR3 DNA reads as TGTGCCAGCAGTTTATCAATCGTAAATGACAGGGAGAACACTGAAGCTTTCTTT. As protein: CASSLSIVNDRENTEAFF.

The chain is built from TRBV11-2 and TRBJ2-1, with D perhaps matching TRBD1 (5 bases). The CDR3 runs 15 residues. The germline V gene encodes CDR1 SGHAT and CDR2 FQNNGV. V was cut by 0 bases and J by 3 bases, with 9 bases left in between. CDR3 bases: TGTGCCAGCAGCTTAGATCCAGGGTACTACAATGAGCAGTTCTTC. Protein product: CASSLDPGYYNEQFF.

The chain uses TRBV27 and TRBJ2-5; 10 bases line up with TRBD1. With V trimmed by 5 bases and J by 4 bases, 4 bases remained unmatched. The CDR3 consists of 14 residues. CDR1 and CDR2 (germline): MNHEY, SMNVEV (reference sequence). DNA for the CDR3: TGTGCCAGCAGTAGACAGGGGGCGCGAGAGACCCAGTACTTC. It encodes CASSRQGARETQYF.

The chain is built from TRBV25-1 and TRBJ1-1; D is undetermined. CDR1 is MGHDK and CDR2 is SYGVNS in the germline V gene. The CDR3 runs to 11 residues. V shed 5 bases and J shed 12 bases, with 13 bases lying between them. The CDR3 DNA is TGTGCCAGCAGTTACGGCCTTGCGACTTTCTTT. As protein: CASSYGLATFF.

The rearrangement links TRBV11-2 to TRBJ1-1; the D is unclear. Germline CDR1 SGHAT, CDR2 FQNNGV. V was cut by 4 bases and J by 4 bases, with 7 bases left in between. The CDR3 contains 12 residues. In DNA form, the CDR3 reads TGTGCCAGCAGCTCCCACCCCACTGAAGCTTTCTTT. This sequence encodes CASSSHPTEAFF.

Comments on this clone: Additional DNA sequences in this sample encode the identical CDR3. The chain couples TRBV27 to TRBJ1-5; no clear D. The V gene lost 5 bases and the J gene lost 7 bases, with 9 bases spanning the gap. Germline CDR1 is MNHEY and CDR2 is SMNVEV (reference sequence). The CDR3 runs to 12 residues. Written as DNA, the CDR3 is TGTGCCAGCAGTCCACAAGGACAGCCCCAGCATTTT. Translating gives CASSPQGQPQHF.